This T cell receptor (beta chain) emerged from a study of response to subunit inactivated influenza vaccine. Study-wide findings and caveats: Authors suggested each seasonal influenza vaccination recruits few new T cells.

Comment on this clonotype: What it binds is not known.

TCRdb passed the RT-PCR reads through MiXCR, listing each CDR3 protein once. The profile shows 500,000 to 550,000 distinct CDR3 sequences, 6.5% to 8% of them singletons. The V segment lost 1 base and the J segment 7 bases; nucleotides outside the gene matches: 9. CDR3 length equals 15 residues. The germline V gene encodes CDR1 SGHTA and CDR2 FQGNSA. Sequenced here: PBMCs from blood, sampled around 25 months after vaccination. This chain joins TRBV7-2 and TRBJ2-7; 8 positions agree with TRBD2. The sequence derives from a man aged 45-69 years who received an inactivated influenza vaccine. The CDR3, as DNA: TGTGCCAGCAGCTTAGAACCAGCGGGAGCAGGAGAGCAGTACTTC. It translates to CASSLEPAGAGEQYF.